This T cell receptor (beta chain) was captured by sequencing in a study of blood T cell repertoires in COVID-19. Study-wide context: Acute-phase and convalescent COVID-19 samples originated in the United States, Italy and Spain. In each case, the material was cDNA or gDNA derived from T cells, B-cell-depleted T cells, or PBMCs.

The CDR3 is 16 residues long. In germline, CDR1 is LNHDA, CDR2 SQIVND (reference sequence). The V gene end was trimmed by 7 bases and the J gene end by 5 bases; junction bases not matched to a gene: 8. In the authors' methods: How many nucleated cells were present was estimated from reference gene primer amplification. This table comes from immunoSEQ multiplex PCR, and its TCRdb copy is limited to in-frame clones, with some not included. That table is the source of V, J and clone size, and D and trimming were worked out from the DNA. The sample shows approximately 340,000 clones, 83% of them seen only once.

Sequencing used peripheral blood. The chain is built from TRBV19 and TRBJ2-2; 12 positions match TRBD2. The sequence was obtained from a young man with active or convalescent COVID-19. The CDR3 nucleotides read TGTGCCAGTATGACTTCCGGGACTAGCGGGACCGGGGAGCTGTTTTTT. Translation: CASMTSGTSGTGELFF. Looking up the rest from reference TRBV19 and TRBJ2-2 gives the full variable domain: DGGITQSPKYLFRKEGQNVTLSCEQNLNHDAMYWYRQDPGQGLRLIYYSQIVNDFQKGDIAEGYSVSREKKESFPLTVTSAQKNPTAFYLCASMTSGTSGTGELFFGEGSRLTVL.